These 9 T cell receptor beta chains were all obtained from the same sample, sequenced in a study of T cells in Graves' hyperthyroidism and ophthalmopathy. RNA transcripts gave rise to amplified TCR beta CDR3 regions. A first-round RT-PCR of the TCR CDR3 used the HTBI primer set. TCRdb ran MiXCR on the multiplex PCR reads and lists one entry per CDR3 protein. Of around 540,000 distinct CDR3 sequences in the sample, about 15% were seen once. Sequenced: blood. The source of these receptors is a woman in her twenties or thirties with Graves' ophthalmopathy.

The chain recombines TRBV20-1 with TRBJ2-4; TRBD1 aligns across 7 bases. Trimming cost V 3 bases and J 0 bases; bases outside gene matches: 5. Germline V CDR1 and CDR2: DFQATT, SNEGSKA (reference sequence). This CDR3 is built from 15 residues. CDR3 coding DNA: TGCAGTGCTAGCCCGGGACAGCTAGCCAAAAACATTCAGTACTTC. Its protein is CSASPGQLAKNIQYF.

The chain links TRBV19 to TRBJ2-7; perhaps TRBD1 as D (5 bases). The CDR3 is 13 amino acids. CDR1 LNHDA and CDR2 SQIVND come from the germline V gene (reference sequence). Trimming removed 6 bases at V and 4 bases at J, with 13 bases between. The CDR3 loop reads CASSKGRNYEQYF. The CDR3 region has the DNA TGTGCCAGTAGCAAGGGGCGGAATTACGAGCAGTACTTC.

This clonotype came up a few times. In DNA form, the CDR3 reads TGTGCCAGCAGCCCCCCGGAGGGAGGGGTGACCCAGTACTTC. This translates into CASSPPEGGVTQYF. This chain joins TRBV7-9 and TRBJ2-5; 7 bases agree with TRBD2. CDR1 is SEHNR and CDR2 is FQNEAQ in the germline V gene (reference sequence). V dropped 5 bases and J dropped 7; count of bases not matched to a gene: 10. The CDR3 has 14 amino acids.

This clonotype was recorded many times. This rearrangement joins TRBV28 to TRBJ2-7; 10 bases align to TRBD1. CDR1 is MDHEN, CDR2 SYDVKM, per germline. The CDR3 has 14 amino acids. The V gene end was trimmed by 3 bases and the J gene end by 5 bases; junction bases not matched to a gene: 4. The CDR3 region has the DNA TGTGCCAGCAGTTTTCTCGGGACAGGGGACGAGCAGTACTTC. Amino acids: CASSFLGTGDEQYF.

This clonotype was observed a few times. The CDR3 sequence is CASRTLAGGYNEQFF. CDR3 DNA sequence: TGTGCCAGCAGAACTTTAGCGGGAGGGTACAATGAGCAGTTCTTC. V and J are TRBV6-1 and TRBJ2-1; TRBD2 matches at 11 bases. CDR1 and CDR2 from the germline V gene are MNHNS and SASEGT. V gave up 6 bases and J gave up 4 bases; unmatched junction bases: 5. The CDR3 has 15 amino acids.

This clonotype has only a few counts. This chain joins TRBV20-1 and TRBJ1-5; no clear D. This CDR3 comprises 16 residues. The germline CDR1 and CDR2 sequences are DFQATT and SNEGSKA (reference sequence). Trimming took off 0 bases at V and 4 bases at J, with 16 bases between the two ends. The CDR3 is CSARDRPGKGNQPQHF. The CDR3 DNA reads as TGCAGTGCTAGAGATCGGCCCGGGAAAGGTAATCAGCCCCAGCATTTT.

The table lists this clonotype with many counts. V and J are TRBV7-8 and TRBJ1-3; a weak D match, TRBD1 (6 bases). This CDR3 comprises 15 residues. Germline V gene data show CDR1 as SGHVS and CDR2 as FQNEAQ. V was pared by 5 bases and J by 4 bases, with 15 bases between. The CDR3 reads CASSRTGTSGNTIYF. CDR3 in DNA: TGTGCCAGCAGCAGGACCGGGACAAGCGGAAACACCATATATTTT.

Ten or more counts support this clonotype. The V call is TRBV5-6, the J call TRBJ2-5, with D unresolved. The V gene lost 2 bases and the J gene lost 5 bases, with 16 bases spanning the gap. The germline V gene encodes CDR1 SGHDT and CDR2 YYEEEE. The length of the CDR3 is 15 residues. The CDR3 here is CASSFKSGRVETQYF. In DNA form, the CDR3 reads TGTGCCAGCAGCTTTAAGTCCGGACGGGTGGAGACCCAGTACTTC.

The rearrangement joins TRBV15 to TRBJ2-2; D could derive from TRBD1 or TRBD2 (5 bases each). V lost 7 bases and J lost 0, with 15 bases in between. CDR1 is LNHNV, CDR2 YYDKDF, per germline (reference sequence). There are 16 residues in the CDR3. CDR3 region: CATKNGAAANTGELFF. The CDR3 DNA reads TGTGCCACCAAAAACGGGGCAGCCGCGAACACCGGGGAGCTGTTTTTT.